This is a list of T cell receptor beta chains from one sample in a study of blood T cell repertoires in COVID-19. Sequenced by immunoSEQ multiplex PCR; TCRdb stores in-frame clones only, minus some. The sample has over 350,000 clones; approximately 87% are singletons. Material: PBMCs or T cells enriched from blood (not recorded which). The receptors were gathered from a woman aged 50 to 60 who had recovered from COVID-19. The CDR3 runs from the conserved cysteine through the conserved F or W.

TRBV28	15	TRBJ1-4	CASGRPGQDNEKLFF
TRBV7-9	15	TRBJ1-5	CASSLQGGGNQPQHF
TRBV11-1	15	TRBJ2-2	CATSTGTVYTGELFF
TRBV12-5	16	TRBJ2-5	CASGPGLAGIQETQYF
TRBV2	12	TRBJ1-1	CASIGVGLWAFF
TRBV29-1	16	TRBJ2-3	CSVAGTSGAPTDTQYF
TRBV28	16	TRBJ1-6	CASSSPTGLGNSPLHF
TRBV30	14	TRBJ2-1	CAWSSDSSYNEQFF
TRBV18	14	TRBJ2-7	CASSELAGSNEQYF
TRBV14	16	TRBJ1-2	CASSQDGGPVYYGYTF
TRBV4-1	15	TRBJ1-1	CASSPGQGVGTEAFF
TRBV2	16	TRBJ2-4	CASSGQADLAKNIQYF
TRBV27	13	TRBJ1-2	CASSPDGHNGYTF
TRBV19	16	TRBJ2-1	CASSIRVGDRRNEQFF
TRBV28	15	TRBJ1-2	CASTKTGFLYRGYTF
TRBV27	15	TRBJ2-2	CASSLEGADTGELFF
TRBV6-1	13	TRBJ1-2	CASSEDGGYGYTF
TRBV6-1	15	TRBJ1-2	CASSEGAGQYYGYTF
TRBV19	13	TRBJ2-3	CASAGVGVSTQYF
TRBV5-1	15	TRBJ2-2	CASSFRTGETGELFF
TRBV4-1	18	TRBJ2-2	CASSQDPQQNMNTGELFF
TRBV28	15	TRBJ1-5	CASRLRQGGGQPQHF
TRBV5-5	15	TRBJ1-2	CASSSGQGGNYGYTF
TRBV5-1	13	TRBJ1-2	CASSLTGDYGYTF
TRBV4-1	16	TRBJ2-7	CASSLLTGTEDYEQYF
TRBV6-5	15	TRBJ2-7	CASSLDRGISYEQYF
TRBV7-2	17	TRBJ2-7	CASSSRPTGMNSYEQYF
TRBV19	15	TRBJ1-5	CASSPRDSRNQPQHF
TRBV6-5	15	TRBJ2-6	CASSYNSPGANVLTF
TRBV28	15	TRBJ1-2	CASRLTGGQNYGYTF
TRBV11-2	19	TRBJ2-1	CASSLNSGGGRSSYNEQFF
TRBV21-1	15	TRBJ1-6	CASSKVGAYNSPLHF
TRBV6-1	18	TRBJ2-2	CASSEAPESDNYTGELFF
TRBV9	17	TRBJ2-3	CASSEPLGAGGPDTQYF
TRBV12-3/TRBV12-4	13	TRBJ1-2	CASSFLRGSGYTF
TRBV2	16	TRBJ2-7	CASSFKDRLRPYEQYF
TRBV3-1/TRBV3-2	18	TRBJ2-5	CASSQISGGPLEQETQYF
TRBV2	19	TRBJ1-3	CASRTGQGNPTISGNTIYF
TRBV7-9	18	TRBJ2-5	CASSFPDRGLRGQETQYF
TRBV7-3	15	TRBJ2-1	CASSPRDSTYNEQFF
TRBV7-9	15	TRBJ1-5	CASSFDSSVDQPQHF
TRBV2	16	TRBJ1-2	CASSEGGRGLPYGYTF
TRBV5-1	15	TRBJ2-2	CASSSGGMDTGELFF
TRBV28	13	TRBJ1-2	CASSLTGPYGYTF
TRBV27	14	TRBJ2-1	CASGYRELGNEQFF
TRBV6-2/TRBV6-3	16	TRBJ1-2	CASSYPQGSLDYGYTF
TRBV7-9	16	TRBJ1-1	CASSLGGGRRNTEAFF
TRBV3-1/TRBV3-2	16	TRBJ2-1	CASSQNGGGAYNEQFF
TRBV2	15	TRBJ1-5	CASSPDRGWQQPQHF
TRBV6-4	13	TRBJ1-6	CASSETRDSPLHF
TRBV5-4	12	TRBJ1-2	CASSKDSYGYTF
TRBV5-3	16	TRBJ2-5	CARSIGTGAYSETQYF
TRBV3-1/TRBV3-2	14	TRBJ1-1	CASSPSPGNTEAFF